This note documents a single T cell receptor (beta chain) sequence. These data belong to a study of blood T cell repertoires in COVID-19. With V trimmed by 2 bases and J by 8 bases, 8 bases remained unmatched. The CDR3 totals 15 residues. Germline lookup yields CDR1 KGHSH and CDR2 LQKENI. Sequencing used immunoSEQ multiplex PCR; TCRdb keeps in-frame clones, though not all of them. The sample has over 300,000 clones; 88% are singletons. This clonotype was sampled from a woman younger than 45 with acute COVID-19. Sequenced material: PBMCs or T cells enriched from blood (not recorded which). The chain couples TRBV18 to TRBJ1-4; TRBD1 matches 7 bases. For the CDR3, the DNA is TGTGCCAGCTCACCAGACAGGGCTGGGCAAGAAAAACTGTTTTTT. Encoded protein: CASSPDRAGQEKLFF.